The clone carrying this TCR beta chain has just a few counts. In the original workflow: Amplification of reference gene primers provided the estimated nucleated cell counts. Measured with immunoSEQ multiplex PCR; TCRdb has only the in-frame clones, and not every one. V and J calls and clone size are copied from that table; D and trimming were computed from the DNA. The table shows a few hundred thousand clones, with 80% to 85% occurring only once. These data are taken from a study of blood T cell repertoires in COVID-19. For the study at large: Samples representing acute and convalescent COVID-19 were sourced from the United States, Italy and Spain.

This TCR came from a woman in her fifties or sixties with acute or convalescent COVID-19. Specimen: peripheral blood.

In nucleotides, the CDR3 is TGTGCCAGCTCACCACCGGGACTAAGGGGTGAGCAGTTCTTC. Translated: CASSPPGLRGEQFF. This chain links TRBV18 with TRBJ2-1; 7 bases are a match to TRBD2. Unmatched junction bases numbered 5, after V lost 0 bases and J lost 9 bases. Germline CDR1 and CDR2: KGHSH and LQKENI. This CDR3 spans 14 amino acids.